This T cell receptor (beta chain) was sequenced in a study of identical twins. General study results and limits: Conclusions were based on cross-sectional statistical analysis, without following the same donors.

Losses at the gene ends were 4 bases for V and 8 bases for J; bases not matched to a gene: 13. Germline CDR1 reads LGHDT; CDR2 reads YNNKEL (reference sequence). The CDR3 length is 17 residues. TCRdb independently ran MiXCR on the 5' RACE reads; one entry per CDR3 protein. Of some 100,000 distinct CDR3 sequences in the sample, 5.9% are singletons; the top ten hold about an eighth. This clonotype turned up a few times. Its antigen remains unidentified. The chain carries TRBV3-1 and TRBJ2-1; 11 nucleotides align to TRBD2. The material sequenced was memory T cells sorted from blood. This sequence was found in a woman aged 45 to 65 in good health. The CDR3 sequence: CASSRFLLAGDSDEQFF. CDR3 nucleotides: TGTGCCAGCAGCCGCTTCCTACTAGCGGGAGATTCCGATGAGCAGTTCTTC.